This TCR beta chain stems from a study of T cell repertoires in cytomegalovirus infection. Study overall: Recently identified HLA-C-restricted CMV epitopes were among the peptides used. It was the public TCR beta signatures that indicated both CMV infection and matching HLA type. Regarding the study as a whole: The ex vivo response was dominated by HLA-C-restricted CMV-specific TCR beta clonotypes. The study identified carriers of CMV plus the relevant HLA from cumulative public TCR beta family frequency.

Each CDR3 protein is one row after TCRdb ran MiXCR on the reads. The table has approximately 1,000,000 distinct CDR3 sequences, around 29% seen once. V gave up 7 bases and J gave up 0 bases, with 6 bases separating them. Germline V lookup: CDR1 SNHLY, CDR2 FYNNEI. This CDR3 comprises 12 residues. A remark on this clonotype: As yet, its antigen is unknown.

V usage is TRBV2 and J usage is TRBJ1-2; D gene unclear. The sequenced sample was cultured CD8+ T cells from PBMCs, obtained from culture after CMV antigen stimulation. The sequence derives from a human donor in good health (CMV status not recorded). Some clones in this sample may be carry-over from other donors' samples. The CDR3 loop reads CASIHPNYGYTF. For the CDR3, the DNA is TGTGCCAGCATACATCCTAACTATGGCTACACCTTC.